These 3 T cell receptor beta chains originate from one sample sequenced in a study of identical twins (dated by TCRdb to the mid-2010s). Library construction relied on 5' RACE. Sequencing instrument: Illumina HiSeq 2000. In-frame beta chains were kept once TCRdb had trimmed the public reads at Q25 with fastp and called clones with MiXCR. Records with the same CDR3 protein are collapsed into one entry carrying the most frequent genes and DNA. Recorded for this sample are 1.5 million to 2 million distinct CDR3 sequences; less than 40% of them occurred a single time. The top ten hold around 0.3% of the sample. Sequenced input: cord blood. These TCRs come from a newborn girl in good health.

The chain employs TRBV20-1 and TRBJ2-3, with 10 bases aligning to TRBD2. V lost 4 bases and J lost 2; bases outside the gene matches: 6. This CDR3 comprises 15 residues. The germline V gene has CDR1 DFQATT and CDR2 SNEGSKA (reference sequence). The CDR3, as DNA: TGCAGTGCTACGGATAGCGGGAGGTTCACAGATACGCAGTATTTT. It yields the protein CSATDSGRFTDTQYF.

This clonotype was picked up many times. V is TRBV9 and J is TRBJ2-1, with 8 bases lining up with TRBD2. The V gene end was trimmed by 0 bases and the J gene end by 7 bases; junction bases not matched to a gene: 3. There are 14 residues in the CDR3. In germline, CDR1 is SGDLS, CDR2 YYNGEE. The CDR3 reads CASSVAGGLNEQFF. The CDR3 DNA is TGTGCCAGCAGCGTAGCGGGAGGGCTAAATGAGCAGTTCTTC.

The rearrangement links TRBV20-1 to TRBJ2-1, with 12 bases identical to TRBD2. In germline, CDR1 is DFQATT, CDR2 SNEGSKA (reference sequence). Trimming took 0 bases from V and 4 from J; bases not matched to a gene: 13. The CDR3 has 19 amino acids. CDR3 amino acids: CSARESLTSGRRFYNEQFF. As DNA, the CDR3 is TGCAGTGCTAGAGAGAGTTTAACTAGCGGGAGGCGATTTTACAATGAGCAGTTCTTC.